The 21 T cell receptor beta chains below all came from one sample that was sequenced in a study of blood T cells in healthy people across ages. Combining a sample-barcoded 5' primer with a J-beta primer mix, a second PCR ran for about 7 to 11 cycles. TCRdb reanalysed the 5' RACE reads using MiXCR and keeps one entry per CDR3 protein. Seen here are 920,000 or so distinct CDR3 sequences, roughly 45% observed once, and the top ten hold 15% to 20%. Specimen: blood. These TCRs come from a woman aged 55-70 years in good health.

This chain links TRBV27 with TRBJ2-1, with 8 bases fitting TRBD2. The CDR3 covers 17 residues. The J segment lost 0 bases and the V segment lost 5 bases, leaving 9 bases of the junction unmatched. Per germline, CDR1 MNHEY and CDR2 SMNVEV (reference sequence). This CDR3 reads CASSGTGGRSSYNEQFF. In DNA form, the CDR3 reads TGTGCCAGCAGTGGGACGGGCGGGAGGAGCTCCTACAATGAGCAGTTCTTC.

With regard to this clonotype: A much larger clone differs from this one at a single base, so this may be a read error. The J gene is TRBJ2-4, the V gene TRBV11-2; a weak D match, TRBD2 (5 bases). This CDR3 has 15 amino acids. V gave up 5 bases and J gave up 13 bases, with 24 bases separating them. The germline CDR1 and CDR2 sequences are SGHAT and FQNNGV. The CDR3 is CASSPRATLECEQYF. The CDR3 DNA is TGTGCCAGCAGCCCCAGAGCCACACTAGAGTGTGAGCAGTACTTC. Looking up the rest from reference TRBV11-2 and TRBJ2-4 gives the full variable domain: EAGVAQSPRYKIIEKRQSVAFWCNPISGHATLYWYQQILGQGPKLLIQFQNNGVVDDSQLPKDRFSAERLKGVDSTLKIQPAKLEDSAVYLCASSPRATLECEQYFGAGTRLSVL.

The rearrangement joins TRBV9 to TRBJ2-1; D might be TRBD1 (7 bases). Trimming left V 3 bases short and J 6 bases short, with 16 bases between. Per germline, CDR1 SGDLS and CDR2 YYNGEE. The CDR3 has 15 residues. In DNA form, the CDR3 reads TGTGCCAGCAGCGACCAGGGGGGAGAACTCAATGAGCAGTTCTTC. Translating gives CASSDQGGELNEQFF.

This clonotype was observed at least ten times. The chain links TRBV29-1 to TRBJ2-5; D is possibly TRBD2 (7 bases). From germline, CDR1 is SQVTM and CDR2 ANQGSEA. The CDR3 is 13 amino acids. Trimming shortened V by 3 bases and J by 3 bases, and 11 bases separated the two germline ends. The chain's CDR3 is CSVEGGLEETQYF. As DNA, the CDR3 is TGCAGCGTTGAGGGGGGGCTAGAAGAGACCCAGTACTTC.

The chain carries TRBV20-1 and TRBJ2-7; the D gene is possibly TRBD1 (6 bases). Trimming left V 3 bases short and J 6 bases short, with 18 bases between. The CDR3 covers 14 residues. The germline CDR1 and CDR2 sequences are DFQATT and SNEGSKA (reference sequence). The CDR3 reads CSARARATRGEQYF. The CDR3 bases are TGCAGTGCTAGGGCGAGGGCTACCAGGGGCGAGCAGTACTTC.

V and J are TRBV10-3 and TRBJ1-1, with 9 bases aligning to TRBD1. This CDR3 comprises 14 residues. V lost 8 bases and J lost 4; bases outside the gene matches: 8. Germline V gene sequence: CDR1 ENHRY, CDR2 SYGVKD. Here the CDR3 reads CAIQRGQGVTEAFF. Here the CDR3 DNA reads TGTGCCATCCAAAGGGGACAGGGAGTCACTGAAGCTTTCTTT.

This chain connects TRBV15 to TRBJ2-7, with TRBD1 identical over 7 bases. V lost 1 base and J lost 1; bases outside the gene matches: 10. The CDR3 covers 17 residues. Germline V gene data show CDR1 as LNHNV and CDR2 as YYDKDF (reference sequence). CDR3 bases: TGTGCCACCAGCAGAGTTTTGGGGACAGCAACTTCCTACGAGCAGTACTTC. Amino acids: CATSRVLGTATSYEQYF. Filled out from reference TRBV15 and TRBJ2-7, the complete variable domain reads DAMVIQNPRYQVTQFGKPVTLSCSQTLNHNVMYWYQQKSSQAPKLLFHYYDKDFNNEADTPDNFQSRRPNTSFCFLDIRSPGLGDTAMYLCATSRVLGTATSYEQYFGPGTRLTVT.

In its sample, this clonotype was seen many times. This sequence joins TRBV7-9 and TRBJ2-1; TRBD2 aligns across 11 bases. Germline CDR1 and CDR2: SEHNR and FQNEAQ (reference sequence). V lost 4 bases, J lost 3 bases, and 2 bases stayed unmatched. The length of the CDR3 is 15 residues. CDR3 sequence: CASSSGLAVYNEQFF. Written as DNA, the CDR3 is TGTGCCAGCAGCTCGGGACTAGCGGTCTACAATGAGCAGTTCTTC.

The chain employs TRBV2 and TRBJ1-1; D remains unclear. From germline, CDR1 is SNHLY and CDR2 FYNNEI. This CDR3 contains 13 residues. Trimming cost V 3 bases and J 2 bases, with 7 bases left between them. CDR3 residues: CASSETPNTEAFF. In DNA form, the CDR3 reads TGTGCCAGCAGTGAGACACCCAACACTGAAGCTTTCTTT.

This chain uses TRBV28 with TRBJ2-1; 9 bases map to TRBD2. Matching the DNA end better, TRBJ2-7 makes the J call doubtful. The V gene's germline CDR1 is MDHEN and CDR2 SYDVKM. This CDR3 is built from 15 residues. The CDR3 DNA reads TGTGCCAGCAGTGAACCGGGACTAGCCTACAATGAGCAGTACTTC. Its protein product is CASSEPGLAYNEQYF.

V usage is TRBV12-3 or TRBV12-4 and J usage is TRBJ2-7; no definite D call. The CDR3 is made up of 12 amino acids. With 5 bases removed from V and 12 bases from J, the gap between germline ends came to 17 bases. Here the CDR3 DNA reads TGTGCCAGCAGTCCTTACACAGTCCCGGGGTACTTC. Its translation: CASSPYTVPGYF.

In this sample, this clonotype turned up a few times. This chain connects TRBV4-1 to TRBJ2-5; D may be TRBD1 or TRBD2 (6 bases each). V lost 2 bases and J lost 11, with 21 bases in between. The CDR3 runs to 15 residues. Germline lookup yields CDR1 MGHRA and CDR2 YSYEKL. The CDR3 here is CASSQTGSGTREQYF. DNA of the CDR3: TGCGCCAGCAGCCAAACCGGGTCCGGGACACGGGAGCAGTACTTC.

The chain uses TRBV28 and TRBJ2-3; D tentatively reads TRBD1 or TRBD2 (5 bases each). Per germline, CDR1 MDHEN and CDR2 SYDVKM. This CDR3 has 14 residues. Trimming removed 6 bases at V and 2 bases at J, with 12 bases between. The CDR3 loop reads CASSGAGTTDTQYF. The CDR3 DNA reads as TGTGCCAGCAGCGGTGCAGGGACCACAGATACGCAGTATTTT.

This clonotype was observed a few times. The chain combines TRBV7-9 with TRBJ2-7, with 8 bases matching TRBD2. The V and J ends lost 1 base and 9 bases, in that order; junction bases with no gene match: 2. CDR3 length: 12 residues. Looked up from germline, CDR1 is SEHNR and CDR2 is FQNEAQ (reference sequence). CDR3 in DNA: TGTGCCAGCAGCTTAGGGGGACTAGGGCAGTACTTC. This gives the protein CASSLGGLGQYF.

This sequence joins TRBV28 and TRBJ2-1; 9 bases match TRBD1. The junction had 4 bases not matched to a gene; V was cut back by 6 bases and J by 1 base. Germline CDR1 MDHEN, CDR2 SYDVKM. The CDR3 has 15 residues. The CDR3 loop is CASSTGTGSYNEQFF. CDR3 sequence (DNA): TGTGCCAGCAGCACCGGGACAGGGTCCTACAATGAGCAGTTCTTC.

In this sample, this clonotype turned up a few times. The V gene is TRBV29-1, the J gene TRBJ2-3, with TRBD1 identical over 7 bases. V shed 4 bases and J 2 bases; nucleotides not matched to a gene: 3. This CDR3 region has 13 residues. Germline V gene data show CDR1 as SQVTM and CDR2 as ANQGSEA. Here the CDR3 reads CSVAGTATDTQYF. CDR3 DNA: TGCAGCGTTGCGGGGACAGCCACAGATACGCAGTATTTT.

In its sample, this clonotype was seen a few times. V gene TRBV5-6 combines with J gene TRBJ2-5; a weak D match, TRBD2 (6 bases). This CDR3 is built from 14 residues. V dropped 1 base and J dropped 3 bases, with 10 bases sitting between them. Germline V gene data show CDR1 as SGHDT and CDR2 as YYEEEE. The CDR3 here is CASSLRRGEETQYF. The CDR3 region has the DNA TGTGCCAGCAGCTTGAGGAGGGGTGAAGAGACCCAGTACTTC.

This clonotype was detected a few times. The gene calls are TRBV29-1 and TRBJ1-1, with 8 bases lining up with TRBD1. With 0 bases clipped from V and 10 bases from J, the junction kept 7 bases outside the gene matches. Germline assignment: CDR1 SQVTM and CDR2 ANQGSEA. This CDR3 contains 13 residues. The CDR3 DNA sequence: TGCAGCGTTGAAGAGGGGACAGGCGTGTCAGCTTTCTTT. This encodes CSVEEGTGVSAFF.

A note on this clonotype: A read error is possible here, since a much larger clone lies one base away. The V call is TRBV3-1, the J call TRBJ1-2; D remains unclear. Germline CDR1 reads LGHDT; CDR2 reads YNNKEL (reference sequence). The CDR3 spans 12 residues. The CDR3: CAGSQDSYGYTF. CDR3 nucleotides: TGTGCCGGCAGCCAAGATAGCTATGGCTACACCTTC.

The CDR3 sequence: CAMLGSNTEAFF. Written as DNA, the CDR3 is TGTGCCATGTTAGGATCAAACACTGAAGCTTTCTTT. This chain links TRBV10-3 with TRBJ1-1, with D uncertain. The CDR3 sequence is 12 residues long. Trimming removed 9 bases at V and 2 bases at J, with 10 bases between. Germline values: CDR1 ENHRY, CDR2 SYGVKD.

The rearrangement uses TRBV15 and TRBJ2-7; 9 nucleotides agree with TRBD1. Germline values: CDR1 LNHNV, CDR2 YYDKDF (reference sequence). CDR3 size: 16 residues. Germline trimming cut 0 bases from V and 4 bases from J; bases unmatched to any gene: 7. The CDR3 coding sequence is TGTGCCACCAGCAGAGATCTCACAGGGGGCACGTACGAGCAGTACTTC. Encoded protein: CATSRDLTGGTYEQYF.